This TCR beta chain was identified in a study of cytomegalovirus exposure and HLA in healthy donors. While the first cohort had 700 or so subjects, the donors belonged to the separate validation cohort of fewer than 150 subjects. A few counts support this clone. Germline V lookup: CDR1 SGHAT, CDR2 FQNNGV. The CDR3 extends over 16 amino acids. V shed 1 base and J 4 bases; nucleotides not matched to a gene: 5. Assay used: immunoSEQ multiplex PCR; TCRdb lists only in-frame clones, some missing. This table holds approximately 260,000 clones, more than 75% found once. The chain uses TRBV11-2 and TRBJ2-1, with 9 nucleotides matching TRBD2. The source of this sequence is a woman between 25 and 40 years old in good health and CMV-seropositive. Sequencing was performed on PBMCs. The CDR3 region is CASSLVSGRRYNEQFF. Written as DNA, the CDR3 is TGTGCCAGCAGCTTAGTTAGCGGGAGAAGGTACAATGAGCAGTTCTTC.